This entry lists 13 T cell receptor beta chains sequenced from one sample in a study of T cell responses to AZD1222 COVID-19 vaccine. TCRdb's table, derived via immunoSEQ multiplex PCR, lists solely in-frame clones and lacks some. The table lists about 99,000 clones, around 90% of them singletons. The specimen was peripheral blood, collected on day 0 of AZD1222 vaccination. The receptors stem from an adult in good health.

This CDR3 reads CASSLVPANTEAFF. The CDR3 DNA reads TGTGCCAGCAGTTTAGTTCCAGCGAACACTGAAGCTTTCTTT. The genes are TRBV27 and TRBJ1-1; D is uncertain. This CDR3 spans 14 amino acids. V was trimmed by 2 bases and J by 1 base, leaving 8 bases between them. The germline V gene encodes CDR1 MNHEY and CDR2 SMNVEV (reference sequence).

The rearrangement links TRBV19 to TRBJ1-5; weak D call: TRBD1 (5 bases). Germline V gene lookup returns CDR1 LNHDA and CDR2 SQIVND (reference sequence). This CDR3 is built from 12 residues. Trimming took 6 bases from V and 15 from J, leaving 18 bases between them. CDR3 nucleotides: TGTGCCAGTAGCCGGGGGGGATGGGATTTGCATTTT. This translates into CASSRGGWDLHF.

The J gene is TRBJ2-3, the V gene TRBV2, with D maybe TRBD1 (6 bases). This CDR3 is built from 13 residues. Trimming left V 5 bases short and J 5 bases short, with 11 bases between. Germline CDR1 SNHLY, CDR2 FYNNEI. The CDR3 DNA reads TGTGCCAGCAGTAACAGGGTGGGAGATACGCAGTATTTT. This gives the protein CASSNRVGDTQYF.

This chain links TRBV7-3 with TRBJ2-2; TRBD1 agrees at 8 bases. The V segment lost 2 bases and the J segment 4 bases; nucleotides outside the gene matches: 6. CDR1 and CDR2 (germline): SGHTA, FQGTGA. The CDR3 has 16 amino acids. The CDR3 region is CASSLRPGQATGELFF. The CDR3 DNA follows: TGTGCCAGCAGCTTACGCCCGGGACAGGCCACCGGGGAGCTGTTTTTT.

V is TRBV7-9 and J is TRBJ1-6; 8 bases are a match to TRBD1. The CDR3 covers 15 residues. V trimming: 0 bases; J trimming: 9 bases; junction bases outside the gene matches: 4. The germline V gene has CDR1 SEHNR and CDR2 FQNEAQ (reference sequence). CDR3 coding DNA: TGTGCCAGCAGCTTAGCTGGACAGGGAGGTTCACCCCTCCACTTT. Translating gives CASSLAGQGGSPLHF.

The chain is built from TRBV11-3 and TRBJ2-1; 11 nucleotides line up with TRBD2. The germline V gene has CDR1 SGHNT and CDR2 YENEEA. The CDR3 covers 19 residues. With 5 bases clipped from V and 0 bases from J, the junction kept 12 bases outside the gene matches. CDR3 DNA sequence: TGTGCCAGCAGCCCTAACCTCGCTAGCGGGAGGACCTCCTACAATGAGCAGTTCTTC. Its protein is CASSPNLASGRTSYNEQFF.

J is TRBJ2-5 and V is TRBV19, with TRBD2 identical over 14 bases. V trimming: 7 bases; J trimming: 5 bases; junction bases outside the gene matches: 6. Germline loops: CDR1 LNHDA, CDR2 SQIVND (reference sequence). The CDR3 has 15 residues. The CDR3 DNA reads as TGTGCCAGTAAGGGGACTAGCGGGGGCGGGGAGACCCAGTACTTC. It specifies CASKGTSGGGETQYF.

This clone was found a few times. The chain uses TRBV4-1 and TRBJ1-1, with D unresolved. The germline gives CDR1 MGHRA, CDR2 YSYEKL. This CDR3 comprises 15 residues. With 0 bases removed from V and 2 bases from J, the gap between germline ends came to 10 bases. The CDR3 spells CASSQDRPGNTEAFF. CDR3 in DNA: TGCGCCAGCAGCCAAGATCGACCGGGTAACACTGAAGCTTTCTTT.

The V gene is TRBV11-3, the J gene TRBJ2-2, with D possibly TRBD1 on 5 matching bases. This CDR3 region has 16 residues. Germline V gene lookup returns CDR1 SGHNT and CDR2 YENEEA. Trimming took 0 bases from V and 0 from J, leaving 8 bases between them. The DNA of the CDR3 is TGTGCCAGCAGCTTAGATCGACAGACGAACACCGGGGAGCTGTTTTTT. Translation gives CASSLDRQTNTGELFF.

There are a few counts of this clone. The chain's CDR3 is CASSLLGTANTGELFF. DNA of the CDR3: TGTGCCAGCAGCTTACTGGGGACGGCTAACACCGGGGAGCTGTTTTTT. The chain uses TRBV7-2 and TRBJ2-2; either TRBD1 or TRBD2 may supply D (5 bases each). Germline V lookup: CDR1 SGHTA, CDR2 FQGNSA. The CDR3 extends over 16 amino acids. Trimming took 2 bases from V and 2 from J, leaving 12 bases between them.

The chain has TRBV6-1 and TRBJ2-7; 10 bases match TRBD1. V lost 3 bases to trimming and J lost 3 bases; unmatched junction nucleotides: 2. CDR1 MNHNS and CDR2 SASEGT come from the germline V gene. The CDR3 is made up of 14 amino acids. The CDR3 region is CASSEDRGYYEQYV. The CDR3 bases are TGTGCCAGCAGTGAGGACAGGGGGTACTACGAGCAGTACGTC.

Many counts were recorded for this clone. This chain connects TRBV6-2 or TRBV6-3 to TRBJ2-1; D is possibly TRBD1 or TRBD2 (5 bases each). Germline CDR1 and CDR2: MNHEY and SVGEGT. Trimming cost V 4 bases and J 0 bases, with 19 bases left between them. The CDR3 covers 18 residues. In DNA form, the CDR3 reads TGTGCCAGCAGTTCCCGCGTTATTCGGGGACCCTCCTACAATGAGCAGTTCTTC. This gives the protein CASSSRVIRGPSYNEQFF.

V gene TRBV7-2 combines with J gene TRBJ2-7; 8 bases align to TRBD1. There are 15 residues in the CDR3. The V gene end was trimmed by 4 bases and the J gene end by 7 bases; junction bases not matched to a gene: 12. CDR1 and CDR2 from the germline V gene are SGHTA and FQGNSA. CDR3 amino acids: CASSSQSGGPSEQYF. CDR3 in DNA: TGTGCCAGCAGCTCTCAGTCAGGGGGCCCCTCGGAGCAGTACTTC. The complete variable domain, with remaining parts taken from reference TRBV7-2 and TRBJ2-7, reads GAGVSQSPSNKVTEKGKDVELRCDPISGHTALYWYRQSLGQGLEFLIYFQGNSAPDKSGLPSDRFSAERTGGSVSTLTIQRTQQEDSAVYLCASSSQSGGPSEQYFGPGTRLTVT.